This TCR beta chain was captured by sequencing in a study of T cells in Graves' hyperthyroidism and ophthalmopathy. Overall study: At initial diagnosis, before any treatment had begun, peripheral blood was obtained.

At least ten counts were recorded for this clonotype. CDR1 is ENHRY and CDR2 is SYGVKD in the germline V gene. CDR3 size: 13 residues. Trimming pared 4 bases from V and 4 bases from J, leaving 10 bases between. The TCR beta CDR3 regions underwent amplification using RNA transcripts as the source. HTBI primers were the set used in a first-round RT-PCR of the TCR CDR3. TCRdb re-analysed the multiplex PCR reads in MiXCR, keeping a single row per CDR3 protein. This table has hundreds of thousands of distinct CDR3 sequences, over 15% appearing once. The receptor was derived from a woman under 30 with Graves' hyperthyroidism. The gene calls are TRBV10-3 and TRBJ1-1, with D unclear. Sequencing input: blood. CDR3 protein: CAISVGGSTEAFF. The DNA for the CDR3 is TGTGCCATCAGTGTGGGAGGGAGCACTGAAGCTTTCTTT.